This TCR beta chain originates from a study of cytomegalovirus exposure and HLA in healthy donors. Study-wide results and caveats: Roughly uniform depth of sequencing across donors was assumed in presence/absence analyses.

To note about this clone: The antigen is unknown.

The PCR contained 60 Vbeta and 13 Jbeta primers. Using immunoSEQ multiplex PCR, the repertoire was profiled, and TCRdb retains in-frame clones only, with some absent. The repertoire has 100,000 or so clones, approximately 86% of them found once; the top ten carry approximately 6.1%. The TCR comes from a man aged 18 to 30 in good health and CMV-seronegative. Sequencing was carried out using PBMCs.

CDR3 loop: CASSLVGSNQPQHF. CDR3 DNA sequence: TGTGCCAGCAGCTTGGTCGGTAGCAATCAGCCCCAGCATTTT. The chain combines TRBV5-4 with TRBJ1-5; D unclear. This CDR3 region has 14 residues. Germline CDR1 SGHNT, CDR2 YYREEE (reference sequence). Deletions cut 0 bases from V and 0 bases from J, with 4 bases between. The full variable domain, its missing parts supplied by reference TRBV5-4 and TRBJ1-5, is ETGVTQSPTHLIKTRGQQVTLRCSSQSGHNTVSWYQQALGQGPQFIFQYYREEENGRGNFPPRFSGLQFPNYSSELNVNALELDDSALYLCASSLVGSNQPQHFGDGTRLSIL.